These 22 T cell receptor beta chains came from one sample sequenced in a study of blood T cell repertoires in COVID-19. Some clones are missing from TCRdb's copy, which holds only in-frame ones; the method was immunoSEQ multiplex PCR. The sample contains around 460,000 clones, about 90% of which appear only once. What was sequenced was peripheral blood. The receptors were sampled from a man aged 18 to 29 with COVID-19, enrolled during active disease.

The chain joins TRBV27 to TRBJ1-1; D is possibly TRBD1 (5 bases). Trimming stripped 2 bases from V and 1 base from J, with 8 bases between. This CDR3 region has 14 residues. Germline-derived CDR1 and CDR2 are MNHEY and SMNVEV (reference sequence). The CDR3 spells CASSLITGNTEAFF. The CDR3 DNA reads TGTGCCAGCAGTTTAATTACAGGGAACACTGAAGCTTTCTTT.

This clone showed up just a few times. The V and J genes are TRBV6-4 and TRBJ2-5; possibly TRBD1 for D (6 bases). This CDR3 spans 13 amino acids. Trimming shortened V by 3 bases and J by 7 bases, and 12 bases separated the two germline ends. Germline loops: CDR1 MRHNA, CDR2 SNTAGT. The CDR3 protein is CASSESGEGTQYF. CDR3 DNA sequence: TGTGCCAGCAGTGAGTCAGGGGAAGGGACCCAGTACTTC.

The gene calls are TRBV5-5 and TRBJ2-3, with 10 bases identical to TRBD2. V lost 3 bases, J lost 1 base, and 2 bases stayed unmatched. Looked up from germline, CDR1 is SGHKS and CDR2 is YYEKEE (reference sequence). This CDR3 has 15 amino acids. CDR3: CASSWSGGGTDTQYF. The CDR3 DNA reads as TGTGCCAGCAGCTGGAGCGGGGGGGGCACAGATACGCAGTATTTT. Filled out from reference TRBV5-5 and TRBJ2-3, the complete variable domain reads DAGVTQSPTHLIKTRGQQVTLRCSPISGHKSVSWYQQVLGQGPQFIFQYYEKEERGRGNFPDRFSARQFPNYSSELNVNALLLGDSALYLCASSWSGGGTDTQYFGPGTRLTVL.

The genes are TRBV7-9 and TRBJ2-7, with 7 bases that match TRBD1. CDR1 SEHNR and CDR2 FQNEAQ come from the germline V gene (reference sequence). This CDR3 is built from 18 residues. The ends lost 7 bases at V and 4 bases at J; junction bases unmatched: 22. The CDR3 region has the DNA TGTGCCAGCACCGTTGCCGGGACAGTAACGGAGCGAGGATACGAGCAGTACTTC. Amino acids: CASTVAGTVTERGYEQYF.

V and J are TRBV19 and TRBJ1-6, with D possibly being TRBD1 (5 bases). The CDR3 runs 12 residues. Deletions cut 5 bases from V and 11 bases from J, with 10 bases between. Germline lookup yields CDR1 LNHDA and CDR2 SQIVND (reference sequence). The CDR3, as DNA: TGTGCCAGTAGTGGGGCGGGAACACCCCTCCACTTT. Translating it yields CASSGAGTPLHF.

This clone was seen only once. The gene calls are TRBV11-1 and TRBJ1-1, with TRBD1 identical over 8 bases. The CDR3 spans 16 residues. Germline V gene sequence: CDR1 SGHAT, CDR2 FQDESV (reference sequence). V dropped 1 base and J dropped 0; count of bases not matched to a gene: 4. The CDR3 here is CASSLDGQGMNTEAFF. The CDR3 DNA is TGTGCCAGCAGCTTAGACGGACAGGGCATGAACACTGAAGCTTTCTTT.

This chain links TRBV5-1 with TRBJ2-7, with D unresolved. The CDR3 has 14 amino acids. V was shortened by 2 bases and J by 3 bases, with 12 bases between the two germline ends. Germline values: CDR1 SGHRS, CDR2 YFSETQ. CDR3 in DNA: TGCGCCAGCAGCTTCGAGGCTGCATTCTACGAGCAGTACTTC. Its translation: CASSFEAAFYEQYF.

This clone occurred a few times. The V and J genes are TRBV10-3 and TRBJ1-1; D unclear. The CDR3 is made up of 11 amino acids. V was clipped by 10 bases and J by 7 bases, with 13 bases between them. Germline V lookup: CDR1 ENHRY, CDR2 SYGVKD. The CDR3, as DNA: TGTGCCACCAGGTCTAATTATGAAGCTTTCTTT. Protein: CATRSNYEAFF.

This clone was recorded once. The chain recombines TRBV7-7 with TRBJ2-3, with 10 bases fitting TRBD2. CDR1 and CDR2 from the germline V gene are SSHAT and FNYEAQ (reference sequence). J gave up 5 bases and V 5 bases, and 7 bases lay outside the gene matches. The CDR3 has 15 residues. The CDR3 sequence: CASSPAGGPIDTQYF. The DNA of the CDR3 is TGTGCCAGCAGCCCAGCGGGGGGGCCTATAGATACGCAGTATTTT. The full variable domain, with the rest looked up from reference TRBV7-7 and TRBJ2-3, is GAGVSQSPRYKVTKRGQDVTLRCDPISSHATLYWYQQALGQGPEFLTYFNYEAQPDKSGLPSDRFSAERPEGSISTLTIQRTEQRDSAMYRCASSPAGGPIDTQYFGPGTRLTVL.

The chain has TRBV18 and TRBJ2-1; 14 nucleotides match TRBD2. Per germline, CDR1 KGHSH and CDR2 LQKENI. The CDR3 covers 15 residues. Trimming at V came to 2 bases and at J to 9 bases, leaving 3 bases not matched to a gene. CDR3 loop: CASSPRTSGRSEQFF. DNA for the CDR3: TGTGCCAGCTCACCAAGGACTAGCGGGAGGAGTGAGCAGTTCTTC.

The rearrangement links TRBV14 to TRBJ1-4; TRBD1 is a possible D gene (6 bases). CDR1 is SGHDN and CDR2 is FVKESK in the germline V gene. The germline V and J ends were trimmed by 1 base and 3 bases, with 12 bases remaining between them. CDR3 length: 16 residues. DNA for the CDR3: TGTGCCAGCAGCCAAGGGATCCGGACAGCTAATGAAAAACTGTTTTTT. This gives the protein CASSQGIRTANEKLFF.

This clone came up a few times. The chain joins TRBV2 to TRBJ2-3, with D possibly TRBD1 on 6 matching bases. Germline lookup yields CDR1 SNHLY and CDR2 FYNNEI. Trimming removed 8 bases at V and 4 bases at J, with 13 bases between. This CDR3 contains 13 residues. The CDR3 reads CASGGPFADTQYF. For the CDR3, the DNA is TGTGCCAGCGGGGGCCCCTTCGCAGATACGCAGTATTTT.

Only one count was recorded for this clone. J is TRBJ2-7 and V is TRBV6-1; 9 nucleotides agree with TRBD2. V lost 1 base, J lost 4 bases, and 2 bases stayed unmatched. The CDR3 spans 14 residues. The germline gives CDR1 MNHNS, CDR2 SASEGT. The CDR3 sequence: CASSEGSGGYEQYF. CDR3 coding DNA: TGTGCCAGCAGTGAAGGTAGCGGGGGTTACGAGCAGTACTTC.

This chain connects TRBV14 to TRBJ2-7, with 12 bases lining up with TRBD2. The V and J ends lost 2 bases and 6 bases, in that order; junction bases with no gene match: 14. Germline CDR1 SGHDN, CDR2 FVKESK. This CDR3 spans 18 amino acids. In DNA, the CDR3 is TGTGCCAGCAGCCAACAACAGGGCCCTAGCGGGAGGGCCCCCGAGCAGTACTTC. Protein product: CASSQQQGPSGRAPEQYF.

As for this clone: Different DNA sequences within this sample yield the same CDR3. The CDR3 DNA sequence: TGCGCCAGCAGTGAGCGGACTAGCGGCTACGAGCAGTACTTC. Encoded protein: CASSERTSGYEQYF. This chain uses TRBV10-1 with TRBJ2-7; 10 bases map to TRBD2. V lost 2 bases, J lost 3 bases, and 1 base stayed unmatched. Per germline, CDR1 WNHNN and CDR2 SYGVQD (reference sequence). The CDR3 contains 14 residues.

V usage is TRBV14 and J usage is TRBJ2-6; D is undetermined. CDR1 SGHDN and CDR2 FVKESK come from the germline V gene. The CDR3 extends over 16 amino acids. V lost 5 bases and J lost 0, with 11 bases in between. CDR3 sequence: CASSSRLGSGANVLTF. The CDR3 DNA is TGTGCCAGCAGCTCTCGACTGGGCTCTGGGGCCAACGTCCTGACTTTC.

This chain joins TRBV5-8 and TRBJ2-3; 12 nucleotides align to TRBD2. V was pared by 5 bases and J by 3 bases, with 13 bases of the junction left unmatched. Per germline, CDR1 SGHTS and CDR2 YDEGEE. The CDR3 runs 18 residues. The CDR3 region has the DNA TGTGCCAGCAGTCCCCAAGAGCTAGCGGGGGGGCGGACAGATACGCAGTATTTT. Protein sequence: CASSPQELAGGRTDTQYF.

The chain is built from TRBV6-2 or TRBV6-3 and TRBJ1-5, with D unclear. The CDR3 covers 14 residues. Germline CDR1 reads MNHEY; CDR2 reads SVGEGT. The germline V and J ends were trimmed by 1 base and 7 bases, with 11 bases remaining between them. The CDR3 DNA reads TGTGCCAGCAGTTACTACCCGGGTCTCCAGCCCCAGCATTTT. It specifies CASSYYPGLQPQHF.

This chain connects TRBV30 to TRBJ2-7; D is possibly TRBD1 (5 bases). Trimming removed 3 bases at V and 6 bases at J, with 18 bases between. The CDR3 runs 14 residues. Germline values: CDR1 GTSNPN, CDR2 SVGIG (reference sequence). This CDR3 is CAWRRRTGHREQYF. CDR3 bases: TGTGCCTGGAGAAGGAGAACTGGACACCGCGAGCAGTACTTC. Combining the CDR3 with reference TRBV30 and TRBJ2-7 gives the whole variable domain SQTIHQWPATLVQPVGSPLSLECTVEGTSNPNLYWYRQAAGRGLQLLFYSVGIGQISSEVPQNLSASRPQDRQFILSSKKLLLSDSGFYLCAWRRRTGHREQYFGPGTRLTVT.

The chain links TRBV5-1 to TRBJ2-2; 10 bases are shared with TRBD2. Losses at the gene ends were 3 bases for V and 1 base for J; bases not matched to a gene: 3. The CDR3 runs to 16 residues. Germline CDR1 SGHRS, CDR2 YFSETQ. The CDR3 DNA follows: TGCGCCAGCAGCTCTCGACTAGCGGGGAACACCGGGGAGCTGTTTTTT. Residues: CASSSRLAGNTGELFF.

This clone came up a few times. The same CDR3 can be traced to other DNA sequences in this sample. Here the CDR3 reads CASSYSGGNQPQHF. The CDR3 DNA is TGTGCCAGCAGTTACTCGGGGGGGAATCAGCCCCAGCATTTT. The V call is TRBV6-5, the J call TRBJ1-5, with D possibly matching TRBD1 (5 bases). Trimming took 0 bases from V and 4 from J, leaving 7 bases between them. This CDR3 contains 14 residues. Per the germline V gene, CDR1 is MNHEY and CDR2 is SVGAGI.

Turning to this clone: Other DNA sequences in this specimen translate into the identical CDR3. This chain joins TRBV6-5 and TRBJ1-5, with 7 bases lining up with TRBD1. V gave up 5 bases and J gave up 2 bases; unmatched junction bases: 3. CDR3 length: 14 amino acids. CDR1 MNHEY and CDR2 SVGAGI come from the germline V gene. CDR3 in amino acids: CASSPDRGNQPQHF. The CDR3 coding sequence is TGTGCCAGCAGTCCCGACAGGGGCAATCAGCCCCAGCATTTT.